The clone carrying this TCR beta chain has just a few counts. This CDR3 spans 16 amino acids. The germline V and J ends were trimmed by 4 bases and 0 bases, with 10 bases remaining between them. Germline V gives CDR1 LGHDT, CDR2 YNNKEL (reference sequence). This record comes from a study of early T cells in non-severe SARS-CoV-2 infection. TCRdb used MiXCR to reprocess the 5' RACE reads, holding one entry per CDR3 protein. The data hold about 130,000 distinct CDR3 sequences, with 14% to 15% observed a single time. The sequencing sample was made of whole blood. V gene TRBV3-1 combines with J gene TRBJ2-6, with D perhaps matching TRBD1 (5 bases). The sequence came from an adult who was a healthcare worker with PCR-confirmed SARS-CoV-2 infection or an uninfected control (not recorded which). The CDR3 region has the DNA TGTGCCAGCAGCCCTCGACAGTCCTCTGGGGCCAACGTCCTGACTTTC. It encodes CASSPRQSSGANVLTF.